This T cell receptor (beta chain) was captured in a study of neurological immune-mediated disorders. Study-level findings and limits: Phylogenetic grouping placed 18 of 34 multiple sclerosis patients' repertoires in one related-CDR3 cluster, a possible signature.

Per sequencing run, 15-18 subjects together gave over 170 million TCR-beta sequences. Via MiXCR, TCRdb re-called the 5' RACE reads, giving one row per CDR3 protein. In the table there are more than 50,000 distinct CDR3 sequences, 3% to 4% of which are singletons. Germline V gives CDR1 DFQATT, CDR2 SNEGSKA (reference sequence). This CDR3 has 14 residues. Trimming took off 4 bases at V and 11 bases at J, with 23 bases between the two ends. The sample holds many counts of this clonotype. Its specificity is not known. Sequencing was performed on PBMCs. The clonotype comes from a woman aged 45-65 years with multiple sclerosis. The chain couples TRBV20-1 to TRBJ1-1, with D possibly TRBD1 on 5 matching bases. CDR3 region: CSATTPQGLAEAFF. Written as DNA, the CDR3 is TGCAGTGCTACCACCCCCCAGGGATTAGCGGAGGCTTTCTTT.